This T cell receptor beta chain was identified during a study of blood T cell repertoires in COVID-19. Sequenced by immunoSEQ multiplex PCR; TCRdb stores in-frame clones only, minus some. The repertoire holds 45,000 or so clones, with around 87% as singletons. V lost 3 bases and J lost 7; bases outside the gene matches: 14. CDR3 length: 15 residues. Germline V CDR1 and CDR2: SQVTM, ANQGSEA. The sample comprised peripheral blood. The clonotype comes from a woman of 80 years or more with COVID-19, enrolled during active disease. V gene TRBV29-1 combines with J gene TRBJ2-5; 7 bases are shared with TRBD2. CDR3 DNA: TGCAGCGTTGAGCAAGCGGGGCTCCGCGCGTGGACCCAGTACTTC. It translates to CSVEQAGLRAWTQYF.